These T cell receptor beta chains were read from a single sample in a study of shared clonotypes between healthy human individuals. Using immunoSEQ multiplex PCR, the repertoire was profiled, and TCRdb retains in-frame clones only, with some absent. The data show 900,000 to 1,200,000 clones, around 78% seen once. The sample taken for sequencing was memory CD4+ T cells from PBMCs. These TCRs come from a man between 18 and 29 years old in good health. Some clones in this sample may be carry-over from other donors' samples. Both conserved end residues are part of each CDR3. Fields, in order: V gene, J gene, clone size, D gene, CDR3 DNA, CDR3 protein. The D gene is left open where the match is weak. Only part of the rows carry a size: once, few, many, or a class if the clone is expanded.

>TRBV15|TRBJ2-1|NA|NA
TGTGCCACCAGCAGACCGGACAATGAGCAGTTCTTC
CATSRPDNEQFF
>TRBV5-4|TRBJ1-1|NA|NA
TGTGCCAGCACCCCATTCGGGGTCGTGGGGTTGAACACTGAAGCTTTCTTT
CASTPFGVVGLNTEAFF
>TRBV6-5|TRBJ2-7|NA|NA
TGTGCCAGCAGTTACGCACCCTCAGACAAACTCTACGAGCAGTACTTC
CASSYAPSDKLYEQYF
>TRBV9|TRBJ2-3|NA|NA
TGTGCCAGCAGCGTAGACCCGACTAGCACAGATACGCAGTATTTT
CASSVDPTSTDTQYF
>TRBV29-1|TRBJ2-5|NA|NA
TGCAGCGTAAGGCGAGGGGCAGAGACCCAGTACTTC
CSVRRGAETQYF
>TRBV21-1|TRBJ2-1|NA|NA
TGTGCCAGCAGCAAAGTGAGGCCACACCCGCAGTTCTTC
CASSKVRPHPQFF
>TRBV11-2|TRBJ2-7|NA|TRBD2
TGTGCCAGCAGCTTACGGGGGACTAGCGGGATTGGCGAGCAGTACTTC
CASSLRGTSGIGEQYF
>TRBV5-4|TRBJ2-5|NA|TRBD2
TGTGCCAGCAGCGCCGGACTAGGACGGGAGACCCAGTACTTC
CASSAGLGRETQYF
>TRBV7-7|TRBJ1-1|few|NA
TGTGCCAGCAGCTTCATCGTGAGGGGCACTGAAGCTTTCTTT
CASSFIVRGTEAFF
>TRBV6-4|TRBJ2-2|NA|NA
TGTGCCAGCAGTCTAGGAGCTGGCACCGGGGAGCTGTTTTTT
CASSLGAGTGELFF
>TRBV7-2|TRBJ2-7|NA|TRBD1
TGTGCCAGCAGCCCCGGGACAGGGTTCGAGCAGTACTTC
CASSPGTGFEQYF
>TRBV18|TRBJ1-1|NA|NA
TGTGCCAGCTCACCACTGTTCCCGGGATGGGGCACTGAAGCTTTCTTT
CASSPLFPGWGTEAFF
>TRBV29-1|TRBJ1-1|NA|TRBD1
TGCAGCGCCCAGGGGGCCTCGCGTACTGAAGCTTTCTTT
CSAQGASRTEAFF
>TRBV4-1|TRBJ2-2|NA|TRBD1
TGCGCCAGCAGCAGCAGGGACAGATCTGCCGGGGAGCTGTTTTTT
CASSSRDRSAGELFF
>TRBV29-1|TRBJ2-1|NA|NA
TGCAGCGTTGACCGGCAACTCCTTGACGGTGAGCAGTTCTTC
CSVDRQLLDGEQFF
>TRBV14|TRBJ2-7|NA|TRBD2
TGTGCCAGCAGCCAAGGGCTAGCGGGGGTGCAGTACTTC
CASSQGLAGVQYF
>TRBV27|TRBJ1-1|NA|NA
TGTGCCAGCAGCAGGGAGATGAACACTGAAGCTTTCTTT
CASSREMNTEAFF
>TRBV11-2|TRBJ2-7|NA|TRBD2
TGTGCCAGCAGCTTAGGAGTGGGACTATACGAGCAGTACTTC
CASSLGVGLYEQYF
>TRBV4-2|TRBJ2-5|NA|NA
TGTGCCAGCAGCCAACACAATAGACAGGCCCAAGAGACCCAGTACTTC
CASSQHNRQAQETQYF
>TRBV28|TRBJ1-4|NA|NA
TGTGCCAGCAGTTTCTTACATGCAACTAATGAAAAACTGTTTTTT
CASSFLHATNEKLFF
>TRBV7-7|TRBJ1-1|NA|TRBD1
TGTGCCAGCAGCCGGGACAGGGTCGCTGAAGCTTTCTTT
CASSRDRVAEAFF
>TRBV5-5|TRBJ1-5|NA|NA
TGTGCCAGCAGCACCTACAACGGGGTTCAGCCCCAGCATTTT
CASSTYNGVQPQHF
>TRBV7-8|TRBJ2-5|NA|NA
TGTGCCAGCAGCTTAAGGGCGGGTCTTCTGGAGACCCAGTACTTC
CASSLRAGLLETQYF
>TRBV20-1|TRBJ1-1|few|NA
TGCAGTGCTAGTCGACAGACTGAAGCTTTCTTT
CSASRQTEAFF
>TRBV30|TRBJ2-2|NA|TRBD2
TGTGCCTGGGATAGCGGGACCTACACCGGGGAGCTGTTTTTT
CAWDSGTYTGELFF
>TRBV15|TRBJ1-5|few|NA
TGTGCCACCAGCAATCCAGGTGGGAATCAGCCCCAGCATTTT
CATSNPGGNQPQHF
>TRBV18|TRBJ2-1|few|TRBD1
TGTGCCAGCTCACCAGGACAGGGGCACAACAATGAGCAGTTCTTC
CASSPGQGHNNEQFF
>TRBV19|TRBJ2-7|NA|NA
TGTGCCAGTAGTTTTTCCCCGGGATGGGAGCAGTACTTC
CASSFSPGWEQYF
>TRBV18|TRBJ2-5|NA|NA
TGTGCCAGCTCACCACCGTCACGTGGGGGAGAGACCCAGTACTTC
CASSPPSRGGETQYF
>TRBV2|TRBJ2-7|NA|TRBD2
TGTGCCAGCAGTCCTTCTAGCGGGAGGACTTACGAGCAGTACTTC
CASSPSSGRTYEQYF
>TRBV10-3|TRBJ2-5|NA|NA
TGTGCCATCAGGGCACGAGAGACCCAGTACTTC
CAIRARETQYF
>TRBV28|TRBJ1-1|NA|NA
TGTGCCAGCGGAGGGAACACTGAAGCTTTCTTT
CASGGNTEAFF
>TRBV28|TRBJ1-1|few|NA
TGTGCCAGCAGTCCCTGGGACCAACGGGACACTGAAGCTTTCTTT
CASSPWDQRDTEAFF
>TRBV29-1|TRBJ2-2|few|TRBD2
TGCAGCGCGGCCCGGGTTAGCGGGAGGGAAACCGGGGAGCTGTTTTTT
CSAARVSGRETGELFF
>TRBV7-2|TRBJ2-7|NA|NA
TGTGCCAGCGATGTTGGCGGTTCCTACGAGCAGTACTTC
CASDVGGSYEQYF
>TRBV9|TRBJ2-1|many|NA
TGTGCCAGCAGCGTAGAAGTAGATTCCAACGAGCAGTTCTTC
CASSVEVDSNEQFF
>TRBV28|TRBJ1-5|NA|NA
TGTGCCAGCATTGGGGTGGGCGATCAGCCCCAGCATTTT
CASIGVGDQPQHF
>TRBV10-3|TRBJ2-7|NA|NA
TGTGCCATCAGTGTTGGGACGGAGTACGAGCAGTACTTC
CAISVGTEYEQYF
>TRBV7-3|TRBJ2-2|NA|TRBD2
TGTGCCAGCACCCTAACGGGGCTAGCGGGAGTCGGGGAGCTGTTTTTT
CASTLTGLAGVGELFF
>TRBV5-6|TRBJ1-1|NA|NA
TGTGCCAGCAGCGTGTCAGGGACCATGAACACTGAAGCTTTCTTT
CASSVSGTMNTEAFF